The TCR beta chain described here comes from a study of cytomegalovirus exposure and HLA in healthy donors. Study-level findings and limits: Clonal expansion was found to be greater in HLA-associated TCR beta chains than in equally common others in a later analysis. A later analysis linked a missense DCLRE1C variant to TCR beta V- and J-gene trimming.

V was trimmed by 7 bases and J by 8 bases, leaving 15 bases between them. Germline V gene lookup returns CDR1 SQVTM and CDR2 ANQGSEA. This CDR3 comprises 11 residues. 13 Jbeta primers and 60 Vbeta primers were used for the PCR. Sequencing used immunoSEQ multiplex PCR; TCRdb keeps in-frame clones, though not all of them. The repertoire holds fewer than 40,000 clones, with approximately 61% as singletons. With respect to this clone: Its antigen is unknown.

V and J are TRBV29-1 and TRBJ2-7, with D maybe TRBD2 (5 bases). The specimen was PBMCs. The receptor was isolated from a man aged 50-59 years in good health and CMV-seropositive. The DNA for the CDR3 is TGCAGCGCCCGACCACTAGGACAGCAGTACTTC. Its protein is CSARPLGQQYF.